This TCR beta chain came from a study of blood T cell repertoires in COVID-19. As for the study in general: Both acute and convalescent COVID-19 samples were obtained from the United States, Italy and Spain. T cells, B-cell-depleted T cells, or PBMCs supplied cDNA or gDNA.

Produced via immunoSEQ multiplex PCR; TCRdb's table is partial and in-frame only. This sample has some 200,000 clones; about four fifths occur once, and the top ten carry 10% to 15%. Participant-given clinical history determined each cohort assignment. The V gene's germline CDR1 is SGDLS and CDR2 YYNGEE. With 1 base removed from V and 0 bases from J, the gap between germline ends came to 8 bases. There are 15 residues in the CDR3. This receptor was identified in a man between 40 and 49 years old who had recovered from COVID-19. Sequenced material: PBMCs or T cells enriched from blood (not recorded which). The rearrangement uses TRBV9 and TRBJ1-5; tentative D call: TRBD1 (5 bases). The chain's CDR3 is CASSVSGGSNQPQHF. The CDR3 DNA sequence: TGTGCCAGCAGCGTATCGGGGGGTAGCAATCAGCCCCAGCATTTT.